The 11 T cell receptor beta chains reported below all come from one sample, sequenced in a study of a mutant IDH1 vaccine in newly diagnosed glioma. The table came from immunoSEQ multiplex PCR; TCRdb's copy has only in-frame clones and leaves some out. The sample shows around 92,000 clones, around nine tenths of them seen only once. Regarding time point: baseline, week 1 (first vaccination visit). As for treatment: pre-vaccination baseline after standard-of-care therapy. Sequencing was performed on PBMCs, taken from a glioma patient treated with radiotherapy, temozolomide or both. These receptors all stem from a woman in her 50s with glioma.

The chain couples TRBV28 to TRBJ1-5; D unclear. The CDR3 length is 17 residues. Germline CDR1 reads MDHEN; CDR2 reads SYDVKM. V was trimmed by 3 bases and J by 0 bases, leaving 15 bases between them. The CDR3 region is CASSFTGSSHSNQPQHF. In nucleotides, the CDR3 is TGTGCCAGCAGTTTCACGGGGAGTTCCCATAGCAATCAGCCCCAGCATTTT.

The chain uses TRBV27 and TRBJ1-1, with a weak D call TRBD1 (6 bases). Germline V gene data show CDR1 as MNHEY and CDR2 as SMNVEV (reference sequence). Trimming shortened V by 2 bases and J by 1 base, and 8 bases separated the two germline ends. This CDR3 region has 14 residues. Here the CDR3 DNA reads TGTGCCAGCAGTTTAACAGGGCCGAACACTGAAGCTTTCTTT. This sequence encodes CASSLTGPNTEAFF.

DNA of the CDR3: TGTGCCAGCAGCGGTGAGGTTTTAACTAGCTCCTACAATGAGCAGTTCTTC. Its protein is CASSGEVLTSSYNEQFF. The J gene is TRBJ2-1, the V gene TRBV9, with D perhaps matching TRBD2 (5 bases). Trimming removed 3 bases at V and 0 bases at J, with 16 bases between. Germline CDR1 is SGDLS and CDR2 is YYNGEE. CDR3 length: 17 residues.

The rearrangement uses TRBV18 and TRBJ2-5; possibly TRBD1 for D (5 bases). Between the trimmed V and J ends, which lost 3 bases and 2 bases, there was a span of 7 bases. Germline loops: CDR1 KGHSH, CDR2 LQKENI. CDR3 size: 13 residues. The CDR3 loop is CASSPDRQETQYF. The DNA of the CDR3 is TGTGCCAGCTCACCTGACAGACAAGAGACCCAGTACTTC.

The rearrangement joins TRBV19 to TRBJ1-2; no firm D call. Germline values: CDR1 LNHDA, CDR2 SQIVND (reference sequence). The CDR3 has 14 amino acids. Trimming removed 6 bases from V and 8 bases from J, with 19 bases in between. CDR3 sequence reads: CASRHQQRPGGYTF. CDR3 nucleotide sequence: TGTGCCAGTAGGCACCAGCAGCGACCGGGGGGCTACACCTTC.

The rearrangement links TRBV30 to TRBJ2-7, with D perhaps assigned TRBD1 or TRBD2 (5 bases each). The CDR3 loop spans 18 amino acids. Germline V gene lookup returns CDR1 GTSNPN and CDR2 SVGIG (reference sequence). Trimming cost V 3 bases and J 2 bases, with 26 bases left between them. The DNA of the CDR3 is TGTGCCTGGAGCCCCCCGGGGCGGCTACCCTCGCGGGCCTACGAGCAGTACTTC. Translating it yields CAWSPPGRLPSRAYEQYF. Supplemented by reference TRBV30 and TRBJ2-7, the full variable domain reads SQTIHQWPATLVQPVGSPLSLECTVEGTSNPNLYWYRQAAGRGLQLLFYSVGIGQISSEVPQNLSASRPQDRQFILSSKKLLLSDSGFYLCAWSPPGRLPSRAYEQYFGPGTRLTVT.

The chain has TRBV10-1 and TRBJ2-7; 11 bases match TRBD2. V lost 4 bases and J lost 8; bases outside the gene matches: 1. The CDR3 runs to 12 residues. The germline V gene encodes CDR1 WNHNN and CDR2 SYGVQD (reference sequence). CDR3 DNA: TGCGCCAGCAGTGGGACTAGCGGGCAGCAGTACTTC. Encoded protein: CASSGTSGQQYF.

V gene TRBV10-3 combines with J gene TRBJ1-1; D gene unclear. CDR3 length: 13 residues. CDR1 and CDR2 (germline): ENHRY, SYGVKD. The germline V and J ends were trimmed by 0 bases and 1 base, with 3 bases remaining between them. The CDR3 reads CAISESGNTEAFF. CDR3 coding DNA: TGTGCCATCAGTGAGTCAGGGAACACTGAAGCTTTCTTT.

The chain carries TRBV15 and TRBJ1-4; D is perhaps TRBD1 (6 bases). The V and J ends lost 1 base and 2 bases respectively, with 14 bases between them. The length of the CDR3 is 17 residues. The germline V gene encodes CDR1 LNHNV and CDR2 YYDKDF (reference sequence). This chain's CDR3 is CATSRGWGAPTNEKLFF. The CDR3 nucleotides are TGTGCCACCAGCAGAGGTTGGGGGGCGCCCACTAATGAAAAACTGTTTTTT.

CDR3 sequence (DNA): TGTGCCAGTAGCAGACGAGTGGACAGAGGTAACTATGGCTACACCTTC. Its translation: CASSRRVDRGNYGYTF. The chain uses TRBV19 and TRBJ1-2; TRBD1 might be the D (6 bases). Germline loops: CDR1 LNHDA, CDR2 SQIVND (reference sequence). The CDR3 runs 16 residues. V was cut by 6 bases and J by 1 base, with 18 bases left in between. Supplemented by reference TRBV19 and TRBJ1-2, the full variable domain reads DGGITQSPKYLFRKEGQNVTLSCEQNLNHDAMYWYRQDPGQGLRLIYYSQIVNDFQKGDIAEGYSVSREKKESFPLTVTSAQKNPTAFYLCASSRRVDRGNYGYTFGSGTRLTVV.

V gene TRBV29-1 combines with J gene TRBJ2-5, with 8 bases fitting TRBD1. This CDR3 spans 13 amino acids. Germline V gives CDR1 SQVTM, CDR2 ANQGSEA. J lost 5 bases, V lost 7 bases, and 9 bases had no gene match. This chain's CDR3 is CSAEQGAGETQYF. CDR3 nucleotide sequence: TGCAGCGCCGAGCAGGGGGCAGGGGAGACCCAGTACTTC.